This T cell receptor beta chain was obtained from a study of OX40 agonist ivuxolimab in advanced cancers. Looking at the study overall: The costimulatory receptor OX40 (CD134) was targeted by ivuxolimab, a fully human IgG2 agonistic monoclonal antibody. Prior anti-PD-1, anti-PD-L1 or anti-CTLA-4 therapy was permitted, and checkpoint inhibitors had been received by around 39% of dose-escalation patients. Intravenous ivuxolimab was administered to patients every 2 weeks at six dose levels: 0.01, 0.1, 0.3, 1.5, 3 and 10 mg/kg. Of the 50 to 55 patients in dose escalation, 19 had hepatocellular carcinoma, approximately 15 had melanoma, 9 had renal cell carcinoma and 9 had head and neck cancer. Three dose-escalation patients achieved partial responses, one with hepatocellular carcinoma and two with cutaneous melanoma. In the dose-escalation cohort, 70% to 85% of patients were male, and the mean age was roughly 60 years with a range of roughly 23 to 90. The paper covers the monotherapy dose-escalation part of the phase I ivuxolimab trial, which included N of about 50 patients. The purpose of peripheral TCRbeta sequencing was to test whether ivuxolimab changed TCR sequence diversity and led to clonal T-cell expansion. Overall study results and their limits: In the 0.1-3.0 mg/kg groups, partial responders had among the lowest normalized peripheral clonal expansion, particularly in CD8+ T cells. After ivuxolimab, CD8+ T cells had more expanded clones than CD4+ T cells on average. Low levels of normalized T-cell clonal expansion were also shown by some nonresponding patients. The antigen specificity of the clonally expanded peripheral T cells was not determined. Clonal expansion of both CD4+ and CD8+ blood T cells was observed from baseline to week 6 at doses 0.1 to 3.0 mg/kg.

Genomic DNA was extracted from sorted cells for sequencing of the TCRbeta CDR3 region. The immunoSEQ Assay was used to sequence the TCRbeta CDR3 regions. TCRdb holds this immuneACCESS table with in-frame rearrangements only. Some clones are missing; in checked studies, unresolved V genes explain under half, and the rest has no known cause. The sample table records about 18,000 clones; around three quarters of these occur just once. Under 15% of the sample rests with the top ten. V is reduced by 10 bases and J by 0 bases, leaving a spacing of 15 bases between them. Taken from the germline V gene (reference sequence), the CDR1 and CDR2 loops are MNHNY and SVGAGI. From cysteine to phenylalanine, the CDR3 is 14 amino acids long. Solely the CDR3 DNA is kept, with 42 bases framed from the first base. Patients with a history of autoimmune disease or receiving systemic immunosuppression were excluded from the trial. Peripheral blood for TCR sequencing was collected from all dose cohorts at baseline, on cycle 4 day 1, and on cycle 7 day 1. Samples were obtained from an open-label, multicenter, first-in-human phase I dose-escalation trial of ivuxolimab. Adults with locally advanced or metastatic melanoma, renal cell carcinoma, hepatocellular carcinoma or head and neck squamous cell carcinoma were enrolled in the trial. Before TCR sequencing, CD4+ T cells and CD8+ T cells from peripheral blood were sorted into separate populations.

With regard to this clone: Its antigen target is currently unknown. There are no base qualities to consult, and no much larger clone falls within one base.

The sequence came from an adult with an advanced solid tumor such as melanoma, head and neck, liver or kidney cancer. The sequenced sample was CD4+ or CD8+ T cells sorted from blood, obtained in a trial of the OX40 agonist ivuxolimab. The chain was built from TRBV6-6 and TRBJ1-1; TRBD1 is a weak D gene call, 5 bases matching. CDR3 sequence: CATQPDSVNTEAFF. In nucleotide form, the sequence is TGTGCCACACAACCCGACAGCGTGAACACTGAAGCTTTCTTT.